This TCR beta chain was documented in a study of T cell repertoires in breast cancer. The study, taken as a whole, reports: Eighteen TCR pairs shared by seven or more tumors were possibly tumor-specific.

In regard to this clonotype: No antigen is known for it. Compared with germline, one end of the junction differs, possibly owing to a read error.

Paired alpha-beta TCRs of CD8+ T cells were analyzed by expanded emulsion RT-PCR. Unpaired genes were suppressed by blocking oligonucleotides during a second nested PCR. Emulsion RT-PCR used about 5,000-270,000 T cells and C-region, Stepout, V-region primers. TCRdb re-analysed the emulsion pairing reads in MiXCR, keeping a single row per CDR3 protein. The sample records nearly 40,000 distinct CDR3 sequences, under 60% being singletons. Source material: CD8+ T cells. This receptor was identified in a pool of human donors with breast cancer or a healthy control (not recorded which).

The CDR3 DNA is TGCGCCAGCAGCCAAGCCCCCGGGACAGGGGTGAGTTTT. It translates to CASSQAPGTGVSF. V usage is TRBV4-1 and J usage is TRBJ1-1, with 10 bases matching TRBD1. The CDR3 is 13 amino acids. CDR1 and CDR2 (germline): MGHRA, YSYEKL.